This T cell receptor (beta chain) stems from a study of CD8 T cells in ankylosing spondylitis. Study findings and constraints: For ankylosing spondylitis blood, a TCR beta motif of several highly homologous variants appeared characteristic.

Comment on this clonotype: The antigen remains undetermined.

V shed 2 bases and J 8 bases; nucleotides not matched to a gene: 11. Germline CDR1 and CDR2: LNHNV and YYDKDF (reference sequence). This CDR3 has 16 amino acids. MiXCR, applied by TCRdb to the 5' RACE reads, yields one record per CDR3 protein. The profile covers hundreds of thousands of distinct CDR3 sequences, with approximately 26% appearing a single time and over 0.8% taken by the ten largest. This chain joins TRBV15 and TRBJ2-1; 8 positions match TRBD1. Sequenced sample: blood, either unsorted or a sorted T cell fraction (not recorded which). This TCR derives from a male donor with ankylosing spondylitis. This chain's CDR3 is CATSRSLGQGADEQFF. The CDR3 DNA is TGTGCCACCAGCAGATCCTTGGGGCAGGGGGCCGATGAGCAGTTCTTC. Complete variable domain (other parts from reference TRBV15 and TRBJ2-1): DAMVIQNPRYQVTQFGKPVTLSCSQTLNHNVMYWYQQKSSQAPKLLFHYYDKDFNNEADTPDNFQSRRPNTSFCFLDIRSPGLGDTAMYLCATSRSLGQGADEQFFGPGTRLTVL.